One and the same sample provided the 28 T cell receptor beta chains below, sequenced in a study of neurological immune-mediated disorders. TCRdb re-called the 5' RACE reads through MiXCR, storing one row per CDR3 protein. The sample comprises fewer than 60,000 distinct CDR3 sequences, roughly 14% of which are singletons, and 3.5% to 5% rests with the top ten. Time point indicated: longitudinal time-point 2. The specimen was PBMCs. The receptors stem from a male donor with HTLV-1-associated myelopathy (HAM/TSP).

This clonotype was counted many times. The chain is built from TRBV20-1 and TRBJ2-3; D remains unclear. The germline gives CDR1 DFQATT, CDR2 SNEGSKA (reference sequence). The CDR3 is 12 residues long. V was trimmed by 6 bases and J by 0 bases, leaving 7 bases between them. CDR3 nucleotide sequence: TGCAGTGCAAAACAGAGCACAGATACGCAGTATTTT. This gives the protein CSAKQSTDTQYF.

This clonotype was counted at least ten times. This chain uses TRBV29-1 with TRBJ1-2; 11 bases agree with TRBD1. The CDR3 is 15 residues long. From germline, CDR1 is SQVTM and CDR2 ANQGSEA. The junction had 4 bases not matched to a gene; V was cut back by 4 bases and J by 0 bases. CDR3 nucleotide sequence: TGCAGCGTTGGGGACAGGGGGACGACTAACTATGGCTACACCTTC. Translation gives CSVGDRGTTNYGYTF.

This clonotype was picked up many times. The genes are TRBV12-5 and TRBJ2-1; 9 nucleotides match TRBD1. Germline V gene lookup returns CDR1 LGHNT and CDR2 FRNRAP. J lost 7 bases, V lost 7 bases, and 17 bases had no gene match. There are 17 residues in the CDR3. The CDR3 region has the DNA TGTGCTAGTGCTCCTGGTTTGGGGACAGGGACTTTGAATGAGCAGTTCTTC. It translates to CASAPGLGTGTLNEQFF.

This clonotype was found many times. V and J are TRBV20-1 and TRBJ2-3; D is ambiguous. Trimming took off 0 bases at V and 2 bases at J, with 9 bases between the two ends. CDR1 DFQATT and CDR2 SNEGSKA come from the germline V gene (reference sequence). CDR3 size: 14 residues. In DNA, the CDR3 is TGCAGTGCTAGAGATCTCTCCTCCACAGATACGCAGTATTTT. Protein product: CSARDLSSTDTQYF.

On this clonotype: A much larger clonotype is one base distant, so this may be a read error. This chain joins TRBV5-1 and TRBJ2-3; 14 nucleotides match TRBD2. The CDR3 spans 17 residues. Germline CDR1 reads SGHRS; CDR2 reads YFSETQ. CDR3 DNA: TGCACCAGCAGCTTTGGGACTAGCGGGAGCCGTACAGATACGCAGTATTTT. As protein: CTSSFGTSGSRTDTQYF.

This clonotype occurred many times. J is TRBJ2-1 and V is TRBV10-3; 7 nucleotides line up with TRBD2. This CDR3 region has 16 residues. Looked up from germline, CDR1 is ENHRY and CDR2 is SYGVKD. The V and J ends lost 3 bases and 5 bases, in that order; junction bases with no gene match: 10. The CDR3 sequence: CAISDPLAGENNEQFF. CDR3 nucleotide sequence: TGTGCCATCAGTGACCCACTGGCGGGGGAGAACAATGAGCAGTTCTTC.

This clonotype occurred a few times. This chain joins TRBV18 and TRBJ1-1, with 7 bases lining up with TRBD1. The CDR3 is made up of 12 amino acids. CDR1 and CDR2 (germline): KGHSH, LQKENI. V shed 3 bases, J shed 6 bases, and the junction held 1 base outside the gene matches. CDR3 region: CASSPDRAEAFF. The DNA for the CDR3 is TGTGCCAGCTCACCCGACAGGGCTGAAGCTTTCTTT.

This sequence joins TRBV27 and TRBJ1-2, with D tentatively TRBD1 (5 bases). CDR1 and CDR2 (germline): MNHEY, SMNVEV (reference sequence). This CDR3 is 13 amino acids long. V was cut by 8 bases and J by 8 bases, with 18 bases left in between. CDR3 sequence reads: CASSTRGGSGYTF. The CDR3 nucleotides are TGTGCCAGCTCAACCCGGGGGGGTTCAGGCTACACCTTC.

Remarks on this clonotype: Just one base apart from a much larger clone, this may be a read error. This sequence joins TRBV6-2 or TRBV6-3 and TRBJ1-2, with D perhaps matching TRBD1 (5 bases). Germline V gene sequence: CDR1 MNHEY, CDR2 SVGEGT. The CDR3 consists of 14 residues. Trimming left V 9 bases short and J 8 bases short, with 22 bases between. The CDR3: CASRASGTKEGYTF. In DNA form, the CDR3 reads TGTGCCAGTCGAGCTTCCGGGACGAAAGAAGGCTACACCTTC.

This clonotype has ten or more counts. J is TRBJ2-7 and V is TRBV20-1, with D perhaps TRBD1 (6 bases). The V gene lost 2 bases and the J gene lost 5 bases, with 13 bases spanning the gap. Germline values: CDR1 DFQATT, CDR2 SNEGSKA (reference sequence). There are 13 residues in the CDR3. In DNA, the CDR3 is TGCAGTGCTAGACGACAGGTTTTCCACGAGCAGTACTTC. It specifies CSARRQVFHEQYF.

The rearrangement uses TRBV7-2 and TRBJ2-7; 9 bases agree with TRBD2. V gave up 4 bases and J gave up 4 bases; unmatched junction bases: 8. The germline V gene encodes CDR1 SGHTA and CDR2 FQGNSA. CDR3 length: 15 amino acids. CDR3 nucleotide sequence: TGTGCCAGCAGCTCTAGCGGGGCTCCCTCTTACGAGCAGTACTTC. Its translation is CASSSSGAPSYEQYF.

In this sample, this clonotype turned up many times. DNA of the CDR3: TGTGCCAGCACGGCGGGGACAGGGGTCTTCAATGAGCAGTTCTTC. It yields the protein CASTAGTGVFNEQFF. The chain recombines TRBV11-3 with TRBJ2-1; TRBD1 aligns across 10 bases. V was pared by 7 bases and J by 6 bases, with 9 bases of the junction left unmatched. This CDR3 contains 15 residues. Germline-derived CDR1 and CDR2 are SGHNT and YENEEA.

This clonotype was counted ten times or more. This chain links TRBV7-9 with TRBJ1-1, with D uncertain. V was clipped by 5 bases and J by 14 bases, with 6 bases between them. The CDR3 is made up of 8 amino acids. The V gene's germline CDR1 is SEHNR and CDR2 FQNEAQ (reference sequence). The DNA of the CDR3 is TGTGCCAGCAGCCCCACGTTCTTT. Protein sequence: CASSPTFF. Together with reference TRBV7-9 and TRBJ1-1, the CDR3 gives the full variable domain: DTGVSQNPRHKITKRGQNVTFRCDPISEHNRLYWYRQTLGQGPEFLTYFQNEAQLEKSRLLSDRFSAERPKGSFSTLEIQRTEQGDSAMYLCASSPTFFGQGTRLTVV.

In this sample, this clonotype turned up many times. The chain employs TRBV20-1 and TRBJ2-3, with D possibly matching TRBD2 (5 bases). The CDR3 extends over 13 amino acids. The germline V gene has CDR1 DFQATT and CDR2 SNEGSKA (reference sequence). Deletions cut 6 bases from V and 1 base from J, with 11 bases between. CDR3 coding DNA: TGCAGTGCCCTGACTACCGGCACAGATACGCAGTATTTT. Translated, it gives CSALTTGTDTQYF.

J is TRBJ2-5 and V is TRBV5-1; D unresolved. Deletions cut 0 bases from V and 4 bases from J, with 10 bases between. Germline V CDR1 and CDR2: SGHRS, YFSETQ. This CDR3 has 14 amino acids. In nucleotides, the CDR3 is TGCGCCAGCAGCTTGGAGGTTAACGGAGAGACCCAGTACTTC. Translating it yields CASSLEVNGETQYF.

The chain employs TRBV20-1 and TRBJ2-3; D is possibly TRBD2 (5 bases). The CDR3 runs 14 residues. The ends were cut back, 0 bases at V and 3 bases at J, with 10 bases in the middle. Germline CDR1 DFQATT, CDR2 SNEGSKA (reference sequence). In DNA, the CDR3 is TGCAGTGCTAGAGATCTGGGCGGGACAGATACGCAGTATTTT. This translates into CSARDLGGTDTQYF.

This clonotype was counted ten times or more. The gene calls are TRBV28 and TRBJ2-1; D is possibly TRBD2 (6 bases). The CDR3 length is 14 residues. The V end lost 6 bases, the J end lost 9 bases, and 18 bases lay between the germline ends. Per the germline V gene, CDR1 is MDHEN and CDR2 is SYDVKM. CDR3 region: CASRLALSRGEQFF. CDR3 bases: TGTGCCAGCAGGCTAGCGCTCTCTAGAGGTGAGCAGTTCTTC.

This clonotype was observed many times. CDR3 loop: CASSLLGTESVNQPQHF. CDR3 coding DNA: TGTGCCAGCTCACTTCTCGGGACAGAATCGGTCAATCAGCCCCAGCATTTT. The chain links TRBV18 to TRBJ1-5; 7 nucleotides align to TRBD1. Germline lookup yields CDR1 KGHSH and CDR2 LQKENI. The CDR3 spans 17 residues. V dropped 4 bases and J dropped 3; count of bases not matched to a gene: 12.

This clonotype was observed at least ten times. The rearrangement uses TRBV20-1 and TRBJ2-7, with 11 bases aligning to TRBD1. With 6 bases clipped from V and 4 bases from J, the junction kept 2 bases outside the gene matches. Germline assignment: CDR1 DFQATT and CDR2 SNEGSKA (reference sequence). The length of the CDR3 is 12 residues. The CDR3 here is CSARDRGYEQYF. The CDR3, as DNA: TGCAGTGCCCGGGACAGGGGGTACGAGCAGTACTTC.

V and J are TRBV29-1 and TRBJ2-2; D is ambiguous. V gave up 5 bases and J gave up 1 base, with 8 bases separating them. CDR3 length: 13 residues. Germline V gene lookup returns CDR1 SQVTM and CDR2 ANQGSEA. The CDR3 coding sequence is TGCAGCGTTTTCCCAGGGAACACCGGGGAGCTGTTTTTT. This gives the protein CSVFPGNTGELFF.

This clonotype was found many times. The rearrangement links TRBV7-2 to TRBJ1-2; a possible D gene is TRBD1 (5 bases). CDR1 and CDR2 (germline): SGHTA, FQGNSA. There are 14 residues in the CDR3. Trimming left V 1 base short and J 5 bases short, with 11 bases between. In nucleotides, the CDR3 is TGTGCCAGCAGCTTAGGACAGAGGCAATATGGCTACACCTTC. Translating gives CASSLGQRQYGYTF.

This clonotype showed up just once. The CDR3 DNA reads TGTGCCAGCAGCCCGAATACAGGGGGCCGGAACGAGCAGTACTTC. It specifies CASSPNTGGRNEQYF. V gene TRBV28 combines with J gene TRBJ2-7; 9 bases are a match to TRBD1. V dropped 6 bases and J dropped 5; count of bases not matched to a gene: 11. The CDR3 runs to 15 residues. Germline V CDR1 and CDR2: MDHEN, SYDVKM.

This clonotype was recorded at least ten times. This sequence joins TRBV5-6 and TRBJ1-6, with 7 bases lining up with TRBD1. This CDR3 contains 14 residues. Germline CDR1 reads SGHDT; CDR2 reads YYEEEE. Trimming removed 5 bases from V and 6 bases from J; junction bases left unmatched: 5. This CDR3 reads CASRSGTVNSPLHF. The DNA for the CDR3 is TGTGCCAGCAGGTCCGGGACAGTTAATTCACCCCTCCACTTT.

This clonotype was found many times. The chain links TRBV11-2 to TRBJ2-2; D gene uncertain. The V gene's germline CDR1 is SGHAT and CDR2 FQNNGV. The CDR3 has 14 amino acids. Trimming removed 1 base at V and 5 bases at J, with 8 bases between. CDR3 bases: TGTGCCAGCAGCTTAGTAGGCGATACCGGGGAGCTGTTTTTT. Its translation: CASSLVGDTGELFF.

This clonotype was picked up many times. The CDR3 DNA is TGCAGTGCTAGAAATAGCGGGGGGGCCGATGAGCAGTTCTTC. Amino acid sequence: CSARNSGGADEQFF. The V and J genes are TRBV20-1 and TRBJ2-1, with 11 bases lining up with TRBD2. The V gene's germline CDR1 is DFQATT and CDR2 SNEGSKA (reference sequence). The CDR3 spans 14 residues. After removal of 2 bases from V and 8 bases from J, the junction contained 5 bases not matched to a gene.

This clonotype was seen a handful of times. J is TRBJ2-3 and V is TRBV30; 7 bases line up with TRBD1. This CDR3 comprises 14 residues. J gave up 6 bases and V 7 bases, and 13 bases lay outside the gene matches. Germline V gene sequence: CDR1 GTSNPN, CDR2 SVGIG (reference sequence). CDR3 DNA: TGTGCCTCCTCTCGACAGGGAATTTGGGATACGCAGTATTTT. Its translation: CASSRQGIWDTQYF.

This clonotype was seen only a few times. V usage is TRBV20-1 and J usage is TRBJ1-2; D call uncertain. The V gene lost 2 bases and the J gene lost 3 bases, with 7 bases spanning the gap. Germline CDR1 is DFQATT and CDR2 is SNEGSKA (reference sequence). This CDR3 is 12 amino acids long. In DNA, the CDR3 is TGCAGTGCTAGACGCTCCCACTATGGCTACACCTTC. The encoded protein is CSARRSHYGYTF.

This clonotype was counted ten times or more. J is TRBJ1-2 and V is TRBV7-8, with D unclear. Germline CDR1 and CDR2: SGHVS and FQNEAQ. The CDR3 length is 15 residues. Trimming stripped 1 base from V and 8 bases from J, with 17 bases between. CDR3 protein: CASSLVRLGRYGYTF. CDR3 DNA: TGTGCCAGCAGCTTAGTGAGGTTGGGCAGATACGGCTACACCTTC.